Below, one TCR beta chain is given with its context. The clone's antigen remains unknown. The record has no base qualities; no much larger clone is one base away. The data were obtained in a study of blood T cell repertoires in COVID-19 (dated by TCRdb to about 2020). Background for the entire study: Collaborator samples came from the United States, Italy and Spain and covered acute and convalescent phases of COVID-19. The material from the prospective study consisted of cDNA or gDNA derived from T cells, B-cell-depleted T cells, or PBMCs. Deeply sampled blood TCRbeta repertoires from subjects exposed to, actively infected with, or recovered from COVID-19 were included in the dataset. A freely available public database, intended as a resource for researchers studying the immune response to SARS-CoV-2, is where the repertoires were released. Samples were obtained from the ongoing ImmuneRACE study (first 160 participants) and from some 1,200 subjects provided by 6 global collaborators. A de-identified subject ID, COVID-19 status, age in years and sex were almost always included in the sample metadata. HLA class I and class II types, where available, came from metadata supplied by the sample provider rather than from assay-based typing.

The investigation overall reported the following: How much clinical and demographic metadata was included differed by source and by participant, and the metadata was provided uncurated.

Whole blood was collected in K2EDTA tubes by collaborating institutions according to the institutions' own protocols. For TCRbeta analysis, collaborator samples were shipped as frozen whole blood, as isolated PBMCs, or as DNA extracted from either sample type. The immunoSEQ Assay, a bias-controlled multiplex PCR, was used to amplify TCRbeta CDR3 regions from genomic DNA. The source study handled its data this way. The number of nucleated cells in each sample was estimated from the amplification of reference gene primers within the assay. To quantify the absolute abundance of each unique TCRbeta CDR3 rearrangement, sequence reads were collapsed and filtered. For each sample, productive Simpson clonality was calculated as the square root of Simpson's diversity index over productive rearrangements. The source is immuneACCESS, and TCRdb retained only in-frame sequences with V and J called. Part of the clones is not carried over; for the studies checked, unresolved V genes explain less than half of this, and the remainder is unexplained. That table furnishes V, J and clone size, whereas the DNA furnished D and trimming. The sample table contains 100,000 to 130,000 clones; only one count was recorded for just over 90% of them. Around 1.2% of the sample belongs to the ten largest clones.

Input material: peripheral blood. The TCR comes from a woman aged 30 to 39 with acute or convalescent COVID-19.

This receptor carries the CDR3 CASSGAGAQPDTQYF. The sequenced DNA is TGTGCCAGTAGTGGGGCGGGGGCTCAACCGGATACGCAGTATTTT. The chain is assembled from TRBV19 and TRBJ2-3; a tentative D call is TRBD2 (7 bases match). V is pared back by 5 bases and J by 6 bases, with 18 bases lying between the germline termini. Inclusive of the bounding cysteine and phenylalanine, the CDR3 is 15 residues long. The sequence is cut down to CDR3 DNA, 45 bases in frame from base 1. CDR1 is given as LNHDA and CDR2 as SQIVND, both from the germline V gene (reference sequence).